This passage covers 27 T cell receptor beta chains from one sample sequenced in a study of T cells after yellow fever vaccination. Using its own MiXCR run on the 5' RACE reads, TCRdb lists one record per CDR3 protein. The sample includes some 350,000 distinct CDR3 sequences, approximately 4% seen only once; the top ten take around 24%. Material: PBMCs, obtained 5 days after the yellow fever booster vaccination. These receptors were obtained from a man aged 18 to 30 who received the YFV17D yellow fever vaccine.

CDR3 DNA sequence: TGTGCCAGCAGTTACCGCACAGGTCCTAGCACAGATACGCAGTATTTT. The encoded protein is CASSYRTGPSTDTQYF. The rearrangement uses TRBV6-5 and TRBJ2-3, with D possibly matching TRBD1 (5 bases). V lost 2 bases, J lost 0 bases, and 12 bases lay in between. The V gene's germline CDR1 is MNHEY and CDR2 SVGAGI. The CDR3 is made up of 16 amino acids.

This clonotype was picked up a small number of times. This rearrangement joins TRBV12-3 or TRBV12-4 to TRBJ2-7; a weak D match, TRBD1 (6 bases). V was clipped by 5 bases and J by 6 bases, with 20 bases between them. The CDR3 contains 15 residues. The DNA of the CDR3 is TGTGCCAGCAGTAACTTACAGGGTGCCCCGCGCGAGCAGTACTTC. It encodes CASSNLQGAPREQYF.

V gene TRBV27 combines with J gene TRBJ2-3; D is ambiguous. Germline lookup yields CDR1 MNHEY and CDR2 SMNVEV (reference sequence). The CDR3 spans 15 residues. Trimming left V 2 bases short and J 0 bases short, with 9 bases between. DNA for the CDR3: TGTGCCAGCAGTTTAGGGGTCCTTAGCACAGATACGCAGTATTTT. It encodes CASSLGVLSTDTQYF.

The chain is built from TRBV19 and TRBJ2-1, with TRBD2 matching over 10 bases. V was pared by 7 bases and J by 8 bases, with 11 bases of the junction left unmatched. The CDR3 runs to 15 residues. From germline, CDR1 is LNHDA and CDR2 SQIVND (reference sequence). The CDR3 spells CASIITAGGFDEQFF. For the CDR3, the DNA is TGTGCCAGTATTATCACAGCGGGGGGGTTCGATGAGCAGTTCTTC.

The table lists this clonotype with a few counts. CDR3 in amino acids: CSARNRPGGYTF. CDR3 coding DNA: TGCAGTGCTAGAAACAGACCAGGTGGCTACACCTTC. The chain joins TRBV20-1 to TRBJ1-2; D not resolved. V lost 2 bases and J lost 7, with 11 bases in between. CDR3 length equals 12 residues. The V gene's germline CDR1 is DFQATT and CDR2 SNEGSKA (reference sequence).

This clonotype came up a few times. The chain uses TRBV4-2 and TRBJ1-3; no clear D gene. V was pared by 0 bases and J by 0 bases, with 9 bases between. Germline-derived CDR1 and CDR2 are LGHNA and YNFKEQ. The CDR3 covers 16 residues. In DNA form, the CDR3 reads TGTGCCAGCAGCCAAGAGGCCAGGATCTCTGGAAACACCATATATTTT. Protein sequence: CASSQEARISGNTIYF.

The genes are TRBV20-1 and TRBJ2-7, with TRBD2 matching 10 bases. Germline CDR1 reads DFQATT; CDR2 reads SNEGSKA (reference sequence). The CDR3 sequence is 14 residues long. V lost 1 base, J lost 3 bases, and 3 bases stayed unmatched. The CDR3 nucleotides read TGCAGTGCTAGAGTAGCTAGCGGGGGCTACGAGCAGTACTTC. It specifies CSARVASGGYEQYF.

This clonotype has a count of ten or more. The chain uses TRBV9 and TRBJ2-5; 8 bases line up with TRBD2. J was trimmed by 0 bases and V by 3 bases; bases with no gene match: 7. Germline assignment: CDR1 SGDLS and CDR2 YYNGEE. The CDR3 is 16 residues long. CDR3 sequence (DNA): TGTGCCAGCAGCGCCGTAGCGGGGACGTACCAAGAGACCCAGTACTTC. This codes for CASSAVAGTYQETQYF.

The V call is TRBV5-6, the J call TRBJ2-2; possible D gene TRBD2, 5 bases. Trimming stripped 1 base from V and 3 bases from J, with 13 bases between. Germline V gene lookup returns CDR1 SGHDT and CDR2 YYEEEE. This CDR3 has 16 amino acids. CDR3 amino acids: CASSLSGFSHTGELFF. CDR3 nucleotide sequence: TGTGCCAGCAGCTTGAGCGGTTTCAGCCACACCGGGGAGCTGTTTTTT.

This clonotype was detected many times. The chain is built from TRBV7-2 and TRBJ2-5; 8 nucleotides agree with TRBD2. Trimming at V came to 1 base and at J to 8 bases, leaving 6 bases not matched to a gene. This CDR3 spans 14 amino acids. Germline V gene lookup returns CDR1 SGHTA and CDR2 FQGNSA. In nucleotides, the CDR3 is TGTGCCAGCAGCTTAGAGACGGGGGGGGAAACCCAGTACTTC. Its protein product is CASSLETGGETQYF.

Of note for this clonotype: Just one base apart from a much larger clone, this may be a read error. The chain has TRBV6-2 or TRBV6-3 and TRBJ2-6; 9 bases line up with TRBD1. Germline V gives CDR1 MNHEY, CDR2 SVGEGT. CDR3 length: 16 residues. CDR3 sequence reads: CASSTTGGSGVNVLTF. The CDR3 DNA is TGTGCCAGCAGTACCACAGGGGGCTCCGGGGTCAACGTCCTGACTTTC.

This clonotype was seen a handful of times. V is TRBV19 and J is TRBJ1-1; TRBD1 might be the D (5 bases). Germline-derived CDR1 and CDR2 are LNHDA and SQIVND (reference sequence). Trimming stripped 3 bases from V and 0 bases from J, with 17 bases between. The CDR3 spans 17 residues. CDR3 amino acids: CASSIDRSSSMNTEAFF. In nucleotides, the CDR3 is TGTGCCAGTAGTATCGACAGAAGCTCGTCGATGAACACTGAAGCTTTCTTT.

The gene calls are TRBV7-3 and TRBJ1-1; no reliable D call. This CDR3 has 15 residues. V lost 6 bases to trimming and J lost 4 bases, with 18 bases between them. From germline, CDR1 is SGHTA and CDR2 FQGTGA. CDR3 DNA sequence: TGTGCCAGCAGTCTTAGGAACGCTCCCTTCACTGAAGCTTTCTTT. Residues: CASSLRNAPFTEAFF.

This clonotype was counted at least ten times. V usage is TRBV7-3 and J usage is TRBJ2-5; the match to TRBD2 covers 10 bases. From germline, CDR1 is SGHTA and CDR2 FQGTGA. The trim removed 5 bases at V and 2 bases at J, leaving 5 bases unmatched. The CDR3 contains 15 residues. This chain's CDR3 is CASSDLAGAQETQYF. The CDR3 DNA reads TGTGCCAGCAGCGACCTAGCGGGGGCTCAAGAGACCCAGTACTTC.

There are a few counts of this clonotype. CDR3 nucleotides: TGCACCGCAGGAGCTGGGGAAAGGCTCGAGCAGTACGTC. Translating gives CTAGAGERLEQYV. The gene calls are TRBV20-1 and TRBJ2-7; D remains ambiguous. The CDR3 is 13 amino acids. Germline CDR1 DFQATT, CDR2 SNEGSKA (reference sequence).

This clonotype was recorded at least ten times. The chain uses TRBV3-1 and TRBJ2-3, with D unclear. V was clipped by 4 bases and J by 6 bases, with 14 bases between them. The CDR3 has 14 amino acids. CDR1 LGHDT and CDR2 YNNKEL come from the germline V gene (reference sequence). The CDR3 nucleotides read TGTGCCAGCAGCCCCACCCCCTTCTTCGATACGCAGTATTTT. Its translation: CASSPTPFFDTQYF.

There are many counts of this clonotype. V is TRBV5-1 and J is TRBJ1-2; no clear D. The germline CDR1 and CDR2 sequences are SGHRS and YFSETQ. The length of the CDR3 is 13 residues. V was clipped by 3 bases and J by 9 bases, with 15 bases between them. CDR3 sequence reads: CASSSDYPGSYTF. The CDR3 region has the DNA TGCGCCAGCAGCTCCGATTACCCGGGGAGCTACACCTTC.

This clonotype appeared many times. V gene TRBV19 combines with J gene TRBJ2-5, with 9 bases fitting TRBD1. The CDR3 sequence is 15 residues long. V shed 3 bases and J 1 base; nucleotides not matched to a gene: 3. Germline V gene data show CDR1 as LNHDA and CDR2 as SQIVND (reference sequence). CDR3 coding DNA: TGTGCCAGTAGTATGGGACAGGGCTCCCAAGAGACCCAGTACTTC. Translated: CASSMGQGSQETQYF. The complete variable domain, with remaining parts taken from reference TRBV19 and TRBJ2-5, reads DGGITQSPKYLFRKEGQNVTLSCEQNLNHDAMYWYRQDPGQGLRLIYYSQIVNDFQKGDIAEGYSVSREKKESFPLTVTSAQKNPTAFYLCASSMGQGSQETQYFGPGTRLLVL.

This clonotype was recorded a few times. V gene TRBV6-2 or TRBV6-3 combines with J gene TRBJ2-2; D gene unclear. CDR1 is MNHEY, CDR2 SVGEGT, per germline. Trimming shortened V by 4 bases and J by 6 bases, and 12 bases separated the two germline ends. This CDR3 contains 14 residues. DNA of the CDR3: TGTGCCAGCAGTTTATGGGTCAGTTCCGGGGAGCTGTTTTTT. Translating gives CASSLWVSSGELFF.

This clonotype was counted only a few times. This chain connects TRBV5-1 to TRBJ2-5; 12 bases match TRBD2. Germline V CDR1 and CDR2: SGHRS, YFSETQ. This CDR3 spans 16 amino acids. The J segment lost 2 bases and the V segment lost 4 bases, leaving 6 bases of the junction unmatched. The CDR3 loop reads CASSPGLAGQQETQYF. The CDR3 DNA reads as TGCGCCAGCAGCCCAGGACTAGCGGGACAACAAGAGACCCAGTACTTC.

This clonotype has a handful of counts. The gene calls are TRBV10-3 and TRBJ2-6; a weak D match, TRBD2 (5 bases). The CDR3 runs 16 residues. CDR1 is ENHRY and CDR2 is SYGVKD in the germline V gene. The V gene lost 0 bases and the J gene lost 3 bases, with 9 bases spanning the gap. This CDR3 reads CAISESGGGGANVLTF. The CDR3 DNA reads TGTGCCATCAGTGAGTCAGGAGGCGGTGGGGCCAACGTCCTGACTTTC.

V usage is TRBV24-1 and J usage is TRBJ1-1; perhaps TRBD1 as D (6 bases). This CDR3 is 14 amino acids long. V was clipped by 7 bases and J by 3 bases, with 14 bases between them. In germline, CDR1 is KGHDR, CDR2 SFDVKD. CDR3 DNA: TGTGCCACCAGGGAACAGGGTAAGGACACTGAAGCTTTCTTT. Protein sequence: CATREQGKDTEAFF.

There are a few counts of this clonotype. The chain combines TRBV7-8 with TRBJ2-5; D possibly corresponds to TRBD2 (5 bases). This CDR3 is 14 amino acids long. V lost 6 bases and J 5 bases, leaving 16 bases between the germline ends. Germline V gene sequence: CDR1 SGHVS, CDR2 FQNEAQ. The CDR3 DNA reads TGTGCCAGCAGTCAACGCGAGGGAGTTGAGACCCAGTACTTC. Encoded protein: CASSQREGVETQYF.

This clonotype was seen ten or more times. V gene TRBV6-2 or TRBV6-3 combines with J gene TRBJ1-2; 8 bases align to TRBD1. V trimming: 4 bases; J trimming: 4 bases; junction bases outside the gene matches: 8. CDR1 is MNHEY, CDR2 SVGEGT, per germline. The CDR3 is made up of 15 amino acids. The CDR3 region has the DNA TGTGCCAGCAGTTCCCGGACAGGGAGTGGCTATGGCTACACCTTC. This codes for CASSSRTGSGYGYTF.

This clonotype was found a few times. The J gene is TRBJ2-1, the V gene TRBV6-2 or TRBV6-3; 7 nucleotides agree with TRBD1. CDR1 and CDR2 from the germline V gene are MNHEY and SVGEGT. This CDR3 is built from 15 residues. The trim removed 5 bases at V and 2 bases at J, leaving 6 bases unmatched. CDR3 coding DNA: TGTGCCAGCAGTCCGACAGGGAACCCCTACAATGAGCAGTTCTTC. It translates to CASSPTGNPYNEQFF.

The V gene is TRBV28, the J gene TRBJ2-5; TRBD2 aligns across 7 bases. The CDR3 is made up of 17 amino acids. V dropped 5 bases and J dropped 5; count of bases not matched to a gene: 17. The germline V gene encodes CDR1 MDHEN and CDR2 SYDVKM. The CDR3, as DNA: TGTGCCAGCAGTGGGGGGGTCCGATCCGCCCCTTGGGAGACCCAGTACTTC. Translating gives CASSGGVRSAPWETQYF.

This clonotype appeared many times. This chain uses TRBV10-2 with TRBJ1-1; 8 bases align to TRBD1. With V trimmed by 1 base and J by 0 bases, 10 bases remained unmatched. The CDR3 runs 18 residues. Germline loops: CDR1 WSHSY, CDR2 SAAADI. The CDR3 nucleotides read TGCGCCAGCAGTGAGTTTGGTCAGGGGGCTTTTGTGAACACTGAAGCTTTCTTT. This translates into CASSEFGQGAFVNTEAFF.